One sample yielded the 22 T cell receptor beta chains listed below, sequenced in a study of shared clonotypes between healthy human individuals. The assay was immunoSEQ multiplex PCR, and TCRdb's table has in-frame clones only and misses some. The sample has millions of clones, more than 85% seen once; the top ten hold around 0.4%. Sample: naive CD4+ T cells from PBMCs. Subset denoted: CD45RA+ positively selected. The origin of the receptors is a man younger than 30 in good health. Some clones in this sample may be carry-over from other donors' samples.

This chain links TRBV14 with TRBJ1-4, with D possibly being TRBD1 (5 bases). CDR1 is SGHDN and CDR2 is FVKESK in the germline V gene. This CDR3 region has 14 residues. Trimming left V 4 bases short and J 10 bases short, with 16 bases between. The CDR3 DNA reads TGTGCCAGCAGCCGGTCGGGGGACCGAGGAAAACTGTTTTTT. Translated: CASSRSGDRGKLFF.

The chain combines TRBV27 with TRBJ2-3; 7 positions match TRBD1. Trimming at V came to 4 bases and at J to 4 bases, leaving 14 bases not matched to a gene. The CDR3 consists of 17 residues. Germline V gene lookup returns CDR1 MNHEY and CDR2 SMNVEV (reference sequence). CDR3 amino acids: CASSSLDRAVFADTQYF. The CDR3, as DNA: TGTGCCAGCAGTTCACTCGACAGGGCGGTGTTCGCAGATACGCAGTATTTT.

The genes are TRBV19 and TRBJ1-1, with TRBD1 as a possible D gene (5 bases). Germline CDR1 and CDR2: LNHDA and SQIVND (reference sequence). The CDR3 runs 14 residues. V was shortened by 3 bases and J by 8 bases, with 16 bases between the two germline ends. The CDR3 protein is CASSMGGSAGEAFF. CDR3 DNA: TGTGCCAGTAGTATGGGGGGAAGTGCTGGCGAAGCTTTCTTT.

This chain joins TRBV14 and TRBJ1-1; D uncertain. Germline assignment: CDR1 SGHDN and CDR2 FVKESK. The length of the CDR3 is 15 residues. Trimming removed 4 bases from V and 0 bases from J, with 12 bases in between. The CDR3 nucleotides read TGTGCCAGCAGCCGCCCGGGATTTATGAACACTGAAGCTTTCTTT. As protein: CASSRPGFMNTEAFF.

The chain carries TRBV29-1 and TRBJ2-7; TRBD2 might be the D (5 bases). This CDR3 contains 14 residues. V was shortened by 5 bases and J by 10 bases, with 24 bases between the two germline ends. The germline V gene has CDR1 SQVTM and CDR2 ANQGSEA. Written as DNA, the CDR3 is TGCAGCGTTAAGTCGACCTCCCAGACGGGGTACCAGTACTTC. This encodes CSVKSTSQTGYQYF.

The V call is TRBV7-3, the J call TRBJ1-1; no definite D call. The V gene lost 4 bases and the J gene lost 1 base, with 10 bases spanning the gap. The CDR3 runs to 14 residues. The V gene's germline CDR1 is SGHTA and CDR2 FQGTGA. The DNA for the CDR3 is TGTGCCAGCAGCTCCCCGAGGCAGAACACTGAAGCTTTCTTT. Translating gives CASSSPRQNTEAFF.

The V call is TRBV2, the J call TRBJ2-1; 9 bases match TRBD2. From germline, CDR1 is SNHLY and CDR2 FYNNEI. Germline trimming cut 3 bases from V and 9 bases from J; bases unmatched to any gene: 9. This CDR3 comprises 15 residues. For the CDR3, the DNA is TGTGCCAGCAGTGATGGCGGCGGGAGGGCCGTTGAGCAGTTCTTC. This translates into CASSDGGGRAVEQFF.

The CDR3 sequence: CASSVDGHEEQYF. CDR3 DNA sequence: TGTGCCAGCAGCGTAGACGGACATGAAGAGCAGTACTTC. This chain uses TRBV9 with TRBJ2-7, with D possibly matching TRBD1 (5 bases). The CDR3 loop spans 13 amino acids. Trimming took 0 bases from V and 7 from J, leaving 11 bases between them. The germline CDR1 and CDR2 sequences are SGDLS and YYNGEE.

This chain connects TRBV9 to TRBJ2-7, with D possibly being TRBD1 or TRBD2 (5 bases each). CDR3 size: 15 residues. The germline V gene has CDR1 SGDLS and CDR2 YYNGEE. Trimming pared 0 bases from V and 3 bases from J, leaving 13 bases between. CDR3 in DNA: TGTGCCAGCAGCGTAGACGTCGGGGCCAACTACGAGCAGTACTTC. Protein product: CASSVDVGANYEQYF.

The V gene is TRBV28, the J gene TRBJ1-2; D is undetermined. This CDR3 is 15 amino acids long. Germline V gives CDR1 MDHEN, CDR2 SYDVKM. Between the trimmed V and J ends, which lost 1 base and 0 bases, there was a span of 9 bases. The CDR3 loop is CASSLLGIPNYGYTF. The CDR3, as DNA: TGTGCCAGCAGTTTATTGGGGATACCTAACTATGGCTACACCTTC.

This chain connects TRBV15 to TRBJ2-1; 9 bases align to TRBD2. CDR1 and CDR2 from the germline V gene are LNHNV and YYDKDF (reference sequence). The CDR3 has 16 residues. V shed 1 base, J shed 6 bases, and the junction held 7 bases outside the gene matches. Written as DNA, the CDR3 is TGTGCCACCAGCAGAGTGGGTAGCGGGAGACTCAATGAGCAGTTCTTC. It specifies CATSRVGSGRLNEQFF. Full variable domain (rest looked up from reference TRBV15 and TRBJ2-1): DAMVIQNPRYQVTQFGKPVTLSCSQTLNHNVMYWYQQKSSQAPKLLFHYYDKDFNNEADTPDNFQSRRPNTSFCFLDIRSPGLGDTAMYLCATSRVGSGRLNEQFFGPGTRLTVL.

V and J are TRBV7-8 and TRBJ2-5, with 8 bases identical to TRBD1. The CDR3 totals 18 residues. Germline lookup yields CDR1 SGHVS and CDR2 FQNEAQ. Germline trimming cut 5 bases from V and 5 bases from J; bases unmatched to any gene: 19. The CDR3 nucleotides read TGTGCCAGCAGCCGCCCCCGGCTGGGACAGGCCCCAGGGGAGACCCAGTACTTC. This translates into CASSRPRLGQAPGETQYF.

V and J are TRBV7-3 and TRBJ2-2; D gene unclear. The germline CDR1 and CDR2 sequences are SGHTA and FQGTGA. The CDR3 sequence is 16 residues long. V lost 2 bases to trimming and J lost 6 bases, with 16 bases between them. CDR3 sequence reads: CASSLHSPGIPGELFF. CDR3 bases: TGTGCCAGCAGCTTACACTCTCCAGGCATCCCCGGGGAGCTGTTTTTT.

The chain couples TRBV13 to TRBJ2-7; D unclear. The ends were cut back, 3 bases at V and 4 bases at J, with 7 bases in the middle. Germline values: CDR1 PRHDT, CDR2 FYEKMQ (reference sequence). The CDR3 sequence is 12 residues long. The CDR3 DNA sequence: TGTGCCAGCAGCTTCCTCGGATACGAGCAGTACTTC. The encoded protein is CASSFLGYEQYF.

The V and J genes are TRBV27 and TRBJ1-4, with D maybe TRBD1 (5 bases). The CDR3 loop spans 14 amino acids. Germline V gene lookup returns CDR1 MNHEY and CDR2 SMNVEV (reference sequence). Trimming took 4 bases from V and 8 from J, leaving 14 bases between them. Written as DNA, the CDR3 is TGTGCCAGCAGTTCCGTCCTGGGGGGAGAAAAACTGTTTTTT. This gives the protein CASSSVLGGEKLFF.

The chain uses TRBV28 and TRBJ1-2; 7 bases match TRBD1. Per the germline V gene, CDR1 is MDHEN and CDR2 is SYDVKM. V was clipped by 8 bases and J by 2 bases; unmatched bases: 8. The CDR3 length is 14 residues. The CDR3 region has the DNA TGTGCCAGCCTAATTACAGGGGCGAACTATGGCTACACCTTC. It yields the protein CASLITGANYGYTF.

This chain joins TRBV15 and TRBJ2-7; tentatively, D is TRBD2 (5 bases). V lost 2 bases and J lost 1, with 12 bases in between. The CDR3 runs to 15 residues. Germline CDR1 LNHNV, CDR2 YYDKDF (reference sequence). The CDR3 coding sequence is TGTGCCACCAGCAGAAGGGCGACGGGGTCCTACGAGCAGTACTTC. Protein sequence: CATSRRATGSYEQYF. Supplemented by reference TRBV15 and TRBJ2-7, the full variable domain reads DAMVIQNPRYQVTQFGKPVTLSCSQTLNHNVMYWYQQKSSQAPKLLFHYYDKDFNNEADTPDNFQSRRPNTSFCFLDIRSPGLGDTAMYLCATSRRATGSYEQYFGPGTRLTVT.

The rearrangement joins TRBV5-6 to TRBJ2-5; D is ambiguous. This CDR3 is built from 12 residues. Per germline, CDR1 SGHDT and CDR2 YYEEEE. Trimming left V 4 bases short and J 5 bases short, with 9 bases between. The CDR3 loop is CASSPQEETQYF. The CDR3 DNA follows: TGTGCCAGCAGCCCGCAGGAGGAGACCCAGTACTTC.

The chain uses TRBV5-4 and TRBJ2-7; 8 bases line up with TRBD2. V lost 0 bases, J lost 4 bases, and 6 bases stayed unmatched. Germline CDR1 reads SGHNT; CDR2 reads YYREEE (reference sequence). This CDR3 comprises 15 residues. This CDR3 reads CASSLDWVAGYEQYF. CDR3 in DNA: TGTGCCAGCAGCTTGGATTGGGTAGCGGGGTACGAGCAGTACTTC.

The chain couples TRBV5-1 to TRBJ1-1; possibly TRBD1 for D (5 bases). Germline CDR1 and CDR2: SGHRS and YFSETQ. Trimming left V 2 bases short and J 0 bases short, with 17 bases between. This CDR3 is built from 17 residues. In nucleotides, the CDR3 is TGCGCCAGCAGCTTAGGGGCCACCCAAGTGATGAACACTGAAGCTTTCTTT. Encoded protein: CASSLGATQVMNTEAFF.

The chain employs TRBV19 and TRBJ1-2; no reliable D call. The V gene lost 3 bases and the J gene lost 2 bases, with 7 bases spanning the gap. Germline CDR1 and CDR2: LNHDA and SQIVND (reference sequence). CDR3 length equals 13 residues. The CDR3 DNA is TGTGCCAGTAGTATTGCTCCGAACTATGGCTACACCTTC. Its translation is CASSIAPNYGYTF.

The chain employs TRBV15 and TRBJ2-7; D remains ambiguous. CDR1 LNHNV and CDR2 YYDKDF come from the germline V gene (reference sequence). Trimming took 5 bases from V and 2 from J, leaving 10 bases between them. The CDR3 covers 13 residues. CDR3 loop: CATSQLPPYEQYF. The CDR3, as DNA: TGTGCCACCAGCCAGCTACCTCCCTACGAGCAGTACTTC.